The 27 T cell receptor beta chains below all came from one sample that was sequenced in a study of shared T cell receptors in the human thymus. Only in-frame clones appear in the TCRdb table, and some are missing; sequencing was by immunoSEQ multiplex PCR. The sample has about 660,000 clones, 70% to 90% seen once. This same sample was also taken into another study, of human thymus T cells.

The sequenced sample was thymocytes. These receptors were collected from a boy under three years old with a congenital heart defect.

This clone has only a few counts. The genes are TRBV7-2 and TRBJ2-3; 10 bases line up with TRBD2. This CDR3 comprises 20 residues. V shed 0 bases, J shed 3 bases, and the junction held 15 bases outside the gene matches. Germline CDR1 SGHTA, CDR2 FQGNSA. This CDR3 is CASSLALQREGAIRTDTQYF. CDR3 nucleotides: TGTGCCAGCAGCTTAGCGCTGCAGCGGGAGGGGGCAATAAGAACAGATACGCAGTATTTT.

The chain links TRBV5-4 to TRBJ2-2, with 10 bases lining up with TRBD1. In germline, CDR1 is SGHNT, CDR2 YYREEE (reference sequence). The J segment lost 0 bases and the V segment lost 4 bases, leaving 3 bases of the junction unmatched. The CDR3 has 16 residues. The CDR3 nucleotides read TGTGCCAGCAGCATAGGGACAGGGGCGAACACCGGGGAGCTGTTTTTT. This gives the protein CASSIGTGANTGELFF.

The V call is TRBV29-1, the J call TRBJ1-4; D remains unclear. The V gene lost 6 bases and the J gene lost 3 bases, with 8 bases spanning the gap. Germline V gives CDR1 SQVTM, CDR2 ANQGSEA. This CDR3 region has 12 residues. The DNA for the CDR3 is TGCAGCGTCAGGCAGGCTAATGAAAAACTGTTTTTT. This codes for CSVRQANEKLFF.

This sequence joins TRBV28 and TRBJ2-3; 9 bases are shared with TRBD2. The CDR3 contains 14 residues. V shed 6 bases, J shed 4 bases, and the junction held 5 bases outside the gene matches. Per the germline V gene, CDR1 is MDHEN and CDR2 is SYDVKM. The CDR3 nucleotides read TGTGCCAGCAGAAGCGGGAGGAGGGCAGATACGCAGTATTTT. This translates into CASRSGRRADTQYF.

The genes are TRBV5-1 and TRBJ2-3; TRBD2 matches 7 bases. Trimming took 1 base from V and 4 from J; bases not matched to a gene: 6. CDR1 is SGHRS and CDR2 is YFSETQ in the germline V gene. This CDR3 comprises 15 residues. In DNA form, the CDR3 reads TGCGCCAGCAGCTTGATTGTCCGGGAGGCAGATACGCAGTATTTT. This encodes CASSLIVREADTQYF.

J is TRBJ2-1 and V is TRBV27; 7 nucleotides match TRBD2. The CDR3 runs 15 residues. The V gene's germline CDR1 is MNHEY and CDR2 SMNVEV (reference sequence). The V and J ends lost 3 bases and 2 bases, in that order; junction bases with no gene match: 4. This CDR3 reads CASSFWGRAYNEQFF. The CDR3 DNA reads TGTGCCAGCAGTTTTTGGGGGAGGGCCTACAATGAGCAGTTCTTC.

V is TRBV4-1 and J is TRBJ2-7, with 8 positions matching TRBD1. The V and J ends lost 3 bases and 2 bases, in that order; junction bases with no gene match: 0. The germline V gene encodes CDR1 MGHRA and CDR2 YSYEKL. The CDR3 runs 13 residues. The CDR3 loop is CASSQDRAYEQYF. CDR3 bases: TGCGCCAGCAGCCAGGACAGGGCCTACGAGCAGTACTTC.

The V gene is TRBV19, the J gene TRBJ2-7; 7 positions agree with TRBD2. V lost 5 bases to trimming and J lost 1 base; unmatched junction nucleotides: 11. Germline V gene data show CDR1 as LNHDA and CDR2 as SQIVND (reference sequence). CDR3 length equals 16 residues. CDR3 nucleotide sequence: TGTGCCAGTAGTGGGGTAGCCTGGGGAGGGTCCTACGAGCAGTACTTC. This sequence encodes CASSGVAWGGSYEQYF.

This clone occurred a few times. CDR3 bases: TGTGCCAGTAGGTTCTCCCCCAGTTACGAGCAGTACTTC. This codes for CASRFSPSYEQYF. V and J are TRBV19 and TRBJ2-7; D is uncertain. The CDR3 has 13 residues. Trimming took off 6 bases at V and 4 bases at J, with 13 bases between the two ends. Germline CDR1 and CDR2: LNHDA and SQIVND (reference sequence).

The chain combines TRBV27 with TRBJ2-7; perhaps TRBD1 as D (6 bases). This CDR3 region has 17 residues. Germline values: CDR1 MNHEY, CDR2 SMNVEV (reference sequence). Trimming left V 2 bases short and J 5 bases short, with 22 bases between. In DNA form, the CDR3 reads TGTGCCAGCAGTTTAAGCCGGACAGCCCACCTCAAGAACGAGCAGTACTTC. Amino acid sequence: CASSLSRTAHLKNEQYF.

This clone was counted between two and nine times. V usage is TRBV5-1 and J usage is TRBJ2-7, with D hard to call. The CDR3 has 13 amino acids. Between the trimmed V and J ends, which lost 1 base and 6 bases, there was a span of 11 bases. The germline V gene has CDR1 SGHRS and CDR2 YFSETQ. CDR3 region: CASSLRVGVEQYF. The CDR3 bases are TGCGCCAGCAGCTTGCGGGTCGGCGTCGAGCAGTACTTC.

This clone has just a few counts. The rearrangement links TRBV4-3 to TRBJ2-5, with D uncertain. The germline CDR1 and CDR2 sequences are LGHNA and YSLEER. Trimming removed 0 bases from V and 9 bases from J, with 8 bases in between. The CDR3 runs to 12 residues. The DNA of the CDR3 is TGCGCCAGCAGCCAAGATCCCGAGCCCCAGTACTTC. The encoded protein is CASSQDPEPQYF.

The chain employs TRBV19 and TRBJ1-5; a weak D match, TRBD1 (5 bases). With 8 bases removed from V and 3 bases from J, the gap between germline ends came to 14 bases. Germline CDR1 is LNHDA and CDR2 is SQIVND (reference sequence). The CDR3 covers 14 residues. The CDR3 spells CASRDLILNQPQHF. CDR3 nucleotides: TGTGCCAGTCGGGACTTGATCCTCAATCAGCCCCAGCATTTT.

V and J are TRBV4-3 and TRBJ2-4; 10 nucleotides line up with TRBD1. J was trimmed by 0 bases and V by 1 base; bases with no gene match: 3. CDR3 size: 17 residues. Looked up from germline, CDR1 is LGHNA and CDR2 is YSLEER. CDR3 in DNA: TGCGCCAGCAGCCAAGGCGGGACAGGGGCAGCCAAAAACATTCAGTACTTC. Protein sequence: CASSQGGTGAAKNIQYF.

For this clone: Other DNA sequences in the sample encode the same CDR3. This chain uses TRBV27 with TRBJ2-1; possibly TRBD2 for D (6 bases). Trimming removed 4 bases at V and 1 base at J, with 8 bases between. The germline CDR1 and CDR2 sequences are MNHEY and SMNVEV (reference sequence). There are 14 residues in the CDR3. The CDR3: CASSSGGSYNEQFF. For the CDR3, the DNA is TGTGCCAGCAGTTCTGGGGGGTCCTACAATGAGCAGTTCTTC.

This sequence joins TRBV7-9 and TRBJ2-2; 8 bases match TRBD1. The V gene's germline CDR1 is SEHNR and CDR2 FQNEAQ (reference sequence). Unmatched junction bases numbered 12, after V lost 7 bases and J lost 2 bases. The CDR3 loop spans 17 amino acids. In DNA, the CDR3 is TGTGCCAGCATAAGGAGTCAGGGGGCGAATAACACCGGGGAGCTGTTTTTT. Its translation is CASIRSQGANNTGELFF. Looking up the rest from reference TRBV7-9 and TRBJ2-2 gives the full variable domain: DTGVSQNPRHKITKRGQNVTFRCDPISEHNRLYWYRQTLGQGPEFLTYFQNEAQLEKSRLLSDRFSAERPKGSFSTLEIQRTEQGDSAMYLCASIRSQGANNTGELFFGEGSRLTVL.

The genes are TRBV12-2 and TRBJ2-7; the D call TRBD2 from the table was never checked on the DNA. TRBV12-2 is given as a pseudogene. The CDR3 contains 16 residues. The CDR3 DNA is TGTGCAAGTCGCTTAGCGCCAGAGGCAGTTTCCTACGAGCAGTACTTC. As protein: CASRLAPEAVSYEQYF.

This clone has only one observation. CDR3 sequence (DNA): TGCGCCAGCAGCCAAGATCAAACCGCCAGGGGGCCCGGCGGGGAGCTGTTTTTT. Translated, it gives CASSQDQTARGPGGELFF. The genes are TRBV4-1 and TRBJ2-2; 8 bases fit TRBD1. Germline assignment: CDR1 MGHRA and CDR2 YSYEKL. This CDR3 region has 18 residues. V was clipped by 0 bases and J by 7 bases; unmatched bases: 13.

The V and J genes are TRBV11-1 and TRBJ2-7; 8 bases map to TRBD1. This CDR3 has 15 residues. Unmatched junction bases numbered 4, after V lost 1 base and J lost 2 bases. CDR1 is SGHAT, CDR2 FQDESV, per germline (reference sequence). CDR3 sequence reads: CASSLGGQAPYEQYF. The DNA for the CDR3 is TGTGCCAGCAGCTTAGGGGGACAGGCCCCCTACGAGCAGTACTTC.

The chain links TRBV5-4 to TRBJ2-3; 9 bases align to TRBD2. Per germline, CDR1 SGHNT and CDR2 YYREEE (reference sequence). This CDR3 is built from 14 residues. The V and J ends lost 7 bases and 3 bases, in that order; junction bases with no gene match: 6. In nucleotides, the CDR3 is TGTGCCAGCTCGCTAGCGGGGAGTACAGATACGCAGTATTTT. Its protein is CASSLAGSTDTQYF.

This chain's CDR3 is CAWSPPRTSRPTDTQYF. CDR3 DNA sequence: TGTGCCTGGAGTCCCCCCCGGACTAGCAGACCAACAGATACGCAGTATTTT. The V call is TRBV30, the J call TRBJ2-3; TRBD2 matches 8 bases. The CDR3 has 17 amino acids. Germline assignment: CDR1 GTSNPN and CDR2 SVGIG (reference sequence). J gave up 3 bases and V 2 bases, and 13 bases lay outside the gene matches. Supplemented by reference TRBV30 and TRBJ2-3, the full variable domain reads SQTIHQWPATLVQPVGSPLSLECTVEGTSNPNLYWYRQAAGRGLQLLFYSVGIGQISSEVPQNLSASRPQDRQFILSSKKLLLSDSGFYLCAWSPPRTSRPTDTQYFGPGTRLTVL.

The V gene is TRBV4-3, the J gene TRBJ2-1; 14 bases match TRBD2. With 3 bases clipped from V and 7 bases from J, the junction kept 2 bases outside the gene matches. Germline assignment: CDR1 LGHNA and CDR2 YSLEER. CDR3 length: 15 amino acids. Here the CDR3 reads CASSHGTSGRNEQFF. The CDR3 coding sequence is TGCGCCAGCAGCCATGGGACTAGCGGGAGAAATGAGCAGTTCTTC.

The chain carries TRBV10-3 and TRBJ2-1, with D perhaps TRBD2 (6 bases). The CDR3 extends over 12 amino acids. Looked up from germline, CDR1 is ENHRY and CDR2 is SYGVKD. Trimming took 3 bases from V and 13 from J, leaving 13 bases between them. The CDR3 protein is CAISDGRESQFF. CDR3 in DNA: TGTGCCATCAGTGATGGCCGGGAGAGTCAGTTCTTC.

The chain employs TRBV27 and TRBJ1-1; weak D call: TRBD1 (5 bases). Germline loops: CDR1 MNHEY, CDR2 SMNVEV (reference sequence). Trimming stripped 2 bases from V and 0 bases from J, with 16 bases between. There are 17 residues in the CDR3. CDR3 coding DNA: TGTGCCAGCAGTTTAAGTGGGGCCAGCCCTATGAACACTGAAGCTTTCTTT. This codes for CASSLSGASPMNTEAFF.

The chain recombines TRBV29-1 with TRBJ1-2; D is ambiguous. V was trimmed by 7 bases and J by 5 bases, leaving 5 bases between them. This CDR3 is built from 9 residues. The germline V gene encodes CDR1 SQVTM and CDR2 ANQGSEA. The CDR3 DNA reads TGCAGCGACGAGTATGGCTACACCTTC. It specifies CSDEYGYTF.

The CDR3 here is CASSPRGGPSNQPQHF. The CDR3 DNA reads TGTGCCAGTAGCCCCCGGGGGGGGCCGAGCAATCAGCCCCAGCATTTT. This rearrangement joins TRBV19 to TRBJ1-5, with a possible D match to TRBD1 (6 bases). The CDR3 is 16 amino acids. Germline V lookup: CDR1 LNHDA, CDR2 SQIVND (reference sequence). The V and J ends lost 6 bases and 1 base respectively, with 16 bases between them.

The chain has TRBV7-8 and TRBJ1-2; 9 nucleotides line up with TRBD1. With V trimmed by 5 bases and J by 8 bases, 3 bases remained unmatched. CDR3 length: 12 residues. Germline values: CDR1 SGHVS, CDR2 FQNEAQ. CDR3 DNA sequence: TGTGCCAGCAGCCTGACAGGGGGAGGCTACACCTTC. Amino acid sequence: CASSLTGGGYTF. The full variable domain, completed using reference TRBV7-8 and TRBJ1-2, is GAGVSQSPRYKVAKRGQDVALRCDPISGHVSLFWYQQALGQGPEFLTYFQNEAQLDKSGLPSDRFFAERPEGSVSTLKIQRTQQEDSAVYLCASSLTGGGYTFGSGTRLTVV.